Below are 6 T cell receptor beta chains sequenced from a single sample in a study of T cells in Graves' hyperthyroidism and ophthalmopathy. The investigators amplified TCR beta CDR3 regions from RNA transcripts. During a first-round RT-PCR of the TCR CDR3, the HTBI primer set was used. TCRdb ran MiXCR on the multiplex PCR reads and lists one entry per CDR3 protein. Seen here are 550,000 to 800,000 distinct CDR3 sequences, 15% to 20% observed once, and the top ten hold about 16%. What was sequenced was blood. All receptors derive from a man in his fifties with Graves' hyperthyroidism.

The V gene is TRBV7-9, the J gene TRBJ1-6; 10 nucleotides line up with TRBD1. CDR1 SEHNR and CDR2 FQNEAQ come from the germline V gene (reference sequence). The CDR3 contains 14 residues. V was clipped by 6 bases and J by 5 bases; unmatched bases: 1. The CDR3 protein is CASRGTGDNSPLHF. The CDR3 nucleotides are TGTGCCAGCAGAGGGACAGGGGATAATTCACCCCTCCACTTT.

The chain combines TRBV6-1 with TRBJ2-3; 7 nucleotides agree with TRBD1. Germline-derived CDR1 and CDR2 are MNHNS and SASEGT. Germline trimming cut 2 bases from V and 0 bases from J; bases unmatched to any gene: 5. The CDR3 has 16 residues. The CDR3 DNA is TGTGCCAGCAGTGAATGGAAGGGGGCTAGCACAGATACGCAGTATTTT. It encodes CASSEWKGASTDTQYF.

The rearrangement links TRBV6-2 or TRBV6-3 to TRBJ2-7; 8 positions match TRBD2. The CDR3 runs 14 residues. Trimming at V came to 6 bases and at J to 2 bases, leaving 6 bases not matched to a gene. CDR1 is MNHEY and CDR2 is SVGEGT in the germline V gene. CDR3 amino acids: CASSSTSGAYEQYF. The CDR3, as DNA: TGTGCCAGCAGCAGTACTAGCGGTGCCTACGAGCAGTACTTC.

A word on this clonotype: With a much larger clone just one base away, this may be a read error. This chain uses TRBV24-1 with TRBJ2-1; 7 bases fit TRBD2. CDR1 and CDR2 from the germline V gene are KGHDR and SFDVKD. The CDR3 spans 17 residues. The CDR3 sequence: CPTSGGSGLAVYNEQFF. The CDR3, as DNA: TGTCCCACCAGTGGGGGGTCTGGCCTAGCGGTCTACAATGAGCAGTTCTTC.

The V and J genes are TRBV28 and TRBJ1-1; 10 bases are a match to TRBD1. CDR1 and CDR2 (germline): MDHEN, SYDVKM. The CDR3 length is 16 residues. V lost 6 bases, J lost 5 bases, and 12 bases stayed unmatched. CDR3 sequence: CASRTGTGVYPTEAFF. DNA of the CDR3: TGTGCCAGCAGGACCGGGACAGGGGTCTATCCGACTGAAGCTTTCTTT.

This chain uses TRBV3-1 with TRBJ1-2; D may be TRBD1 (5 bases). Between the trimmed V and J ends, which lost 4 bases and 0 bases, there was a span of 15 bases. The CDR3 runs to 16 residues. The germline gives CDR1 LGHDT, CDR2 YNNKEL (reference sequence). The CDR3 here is CASSLAGTAANYGYTF. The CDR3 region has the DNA TGTGCCAGCAGCCTTGCCGGGACCGCCGCTAACTATGGCTACACCTTC.